This TCR beta chain was recorded in a study of blood T cells in healthy people across ages. Findings and limits, study-wide: With naive T cell percentage, TCR beta diversity showed a strong correlation.

With a J-beta primer mix and a sample-barcoded 5' primer, a second PCR ran 7 to 11 cycles. TCRdb reprocessed the 5' RACE reads via MiXCR and lists one record per CDR3 protein. The table has roughly 830,000 distinct CDR3 sequences, around 62% seen once. Each sample used at least 6 million PBMCs. This CDR3 has 16 residues. Per the germline V gene, CDR1 is PRHDT and CDR2 is FYEKMQ (reference sequence). V was trimmed by 0 bases and J by 6 bases, leaving 15 bases between them. With respect to this clonotype: Its antigen is unidentified.

The sequenced material came from blood. The clonotype was recovered from a man in his thirties or forties in good health. The genes are TRBV13 and TRBJ2-1; D gene uncertain. CDR3 nucleotide sequence: TGTGCCAGCAGCTTAGGCCAGGTGGTTCTCTTCAATGAGCAGTTCTTC. This encodes CASSLGQVVLFNEQFF.